This entry lists 10 T cell receptor beta chains sequenced from one sample in a study of radiation and T cells in renal cell carcinoma. Time point in this sample: blood 2 weeks post-SBRT. Treatment indicated: 15 Gy SBRT to primary tumor, nephrectomy 4 weeks later. TCRdb keeps only in-frame clones here, not all; method: immunoSEQ multiplex PCR. The repertoire holds 150,000 to 180,000 clones, 87% seen once, with 10% to 15% in the top ten. This specimen consisted of blood, obtained from a patient whose treatment included radiotherapy and nephrectomy. The receptors were gathered from a woman in her 50s with renal cell carcinoma.

The chain links TRBV13 to TRBJ2-1, with D perhaps TRBD1 or TRBD2 (6 bases each). Trimming cost V 6 bases and J 4 bases, with 13 bases left between them. The CDR3 contains 14 residues. Per the germline V gene, CDR1 is PRHDT and CDR2 is FYEKMQ (reference sequence). This CDR3 is CASSVGGNYNEQFF. The CDR3 region has the DNA TGTGCCAGCAGTGTAGGGGGGAATTACAATGAGCAGTTCTTC.

The chain joins TRBV5-4 to TRBJ1-2, with a tentative D call TRBD1 (5 bases). From germline, CDR1 is SGHNT and CDR2 YYREEE (reference sequence). V was clipped by 1 base and J by 5 bases, with 12 bases between them. The CDR3 runs to 14 residues. CDR3: CASSLPGPSYGYTF. CDR3 sequence (DNA): TGTGCCAGCAGCTTGCCGGGACCCTCTTATGGCTACACCTTC.

This chain uses TRBV12-5 with TRBJ1-5; TRBD1 matches at 8 bases. The germline gives CDR1 LGHNT, CDR2 FRNRAP. The CDR3 covers 15 residues. The V and J ends lost 8 bases and 7 bases, in that order; junction bases with no gene match: 13. The DNA for the CDR3 is TGTGCTAGTCTTCCCGGGACAGGAGTTTTGCAGCCCCAGCATTTT. Its translation is CASLPGTGVLQPQHF.

V gene TRBV5-6 combines with J gene TRBJ1-3; D is uncertain. The CDR3 has 17 amino acids. V was trimmed by 0 bases and J by 6 bases, leaving 19 bases between them. Germline loops: CDR1 SGHDT, CDR2 YYEEEE. The DNA of the CDR3 is TGTGCCAGCAGCTTGGGTCCGAATTTACGAGATCTAAACACCATATATTTT. Translating gives CASSLGPNLRDLNTIYF.

CDR3 sequence (DNA): TGTGCCAGCAGCTTGTGGGGGACCGGGGAGCTGTTTTTT. Its translation: CASSLWGTGELFF. The gene calls are TRBV5-5 and TRBJ2-2, with D tentatively TRBD1 or TRBD2 (5 bases each). Per germline, CDR1 SGHKS and CDR2 YYEKEE (reference sequence). Trimming cost V 1 base and J 5 bases, with 6 bases left between them. This CDR3 spans 13 amino acids.

The rearrangement uses TRBV5-1 and TRBJ2-5; D remains unclear. The germline V gene has CDR1 SGHRS and CDR2 YFSETQ. Trimming shortened V by 2 bases and J by 5 bases, and 19 bases separated the two germline ends. The CDR3 length is 16 residues. DNA of the CDR3: TGCGCCAGCAGCTTTGGTGGCAGCCGAGGTTGGGAGACCCAGTACTTC. Its protein product is CASSFGGSRGWETQYF.

This clone was seen once. This chain joins TRBV28 and TRBJ2-4, with D tentatively TRBD1 (6 bases). Trimming took 3 bases from V and 0 from J, leaving 18 bases between them. The CDR3 runs to 18 residues. Looked up from germline, CDR1 is MDHEN and CDR2 is SYDVKM. The CDR3: CASSFQGHTGLAKNIQYF. In DNA, the CDR3 is TGTGCCAGCAGTTTCCAGGGACATACAGGGTTAGCCAAAAACATTCAGTACTTC. Looking up the rest from reference TRBV28 and TRBJ2-4 gives the full variable domain: DVKVTQSSRYLVKRTGEKVFLECVQDMDHENMFWYRQDPGLGLRLIYFSYDVKMKEKGDIPEGYSVSREKKERFSLILESASTNQTSMYLCASSFQGHTGLAKNIQYFGAGTRLSVL.

V usage is TRBV4-3 and J usage is TRBJ1-2; 8 bases match TRBD1. The CDR3 contains 15 residues. J gave up 4 bases and V 4 bases, and 8 bases lay outside the gene matches. Germline V gives CDR1 LGHNA, CDR2 YSLEER. The CDR3 here is CASSLKLTGGYGYTF. CDR3 sequence (DNA): TGCGCCAGCAGCCTCAAACTTACAGGGGGCTATGGCTACACCTTC.

The table lists this clone with a count of one. A read error may produce the germline difference seen at one junction end. The chain has TRBV7-2 and TRBJ2-5, with D perhaps TRBD1 (5 bases). There are 15 residues in the CDR3. Germline V lookup: CDR1 SGHTA, CDR2 FQGNSA. The CDR3 loop is CASSSRNFKQDLRHF. In nucleotides, the CDR3 is TGTGCCAGCAGCTCGCGAAACTTCAAACAGGATTTGAGGCACTTC.

The chain recombines TRBV7-2 with TRBJ2-1, with TRBD2 matching over 9 bases. The CDR3 sequence is 16 residues long. Looked up from germline, CDR1 is SGHTA and CDR2 is FQGNSA. Unmatched junction bases numbered 10, after V lost 3 bases and J lost 7 bases. The CDR3 DNA reads as TGTGCCAGCAGCTTCATAGCGGGGGCCCCTGGGAATGAGCAGTTCTTC. It codes for CASSFIAGAPGNEQFF.